This passage covers 30 T cell receptor beta chains from one sample sequenced in a study of blood T cells in healthy people across ages. Primers used in a second PCR of about 7 to 12 cycles were a sample-barcoded 5' primer and a J-beta primer mix. One entry per CDR3 protein results from TCRdb running MiXCR on the 5' RACE reads. The table includes 650,000 to 1,000,000 distinct CDR3 sequences, 35% to 50% detected once. The sequenced sample consisted of blood. The receptors were sampled from an elderly man in good health.

V usage is TRBV7-2 and J usage is TRBJ2-1, with unresolved D. The J call is doubtful: the DNA matches TRBJ2-7 better. Germline CDR1 and CDR2: SGHTA and FQGNSA. This CDR3 region has 17 residues. CDR3 residues: CASSLIVAAYSYNEQYF. CDR3 nucleotide sequence: TGTGCCAGCAGCTTAATCGTGGCGGCGTACTCCTACAATGAGCAGTACTTC.

Comment on this clonotype: A much larger clone differs from this one at a single base, so this may be a read error. This chain links TRBV28 with TRBJ2-5; the match to TRBD2 covers 7 bases. The CDR3 sequence is 15 residues long. Per germline, CDR1 MDHEN and CDR2 SYDVKM. The CDR3 spells CASSLPSGAQETRYF. In DNA form, the CDR3 reads TGTGCCAGCAGTTTACCGAGCGGGGCCCAGGAGACCCGGTACTTC.

This clonotype was observed a handful of times. The chain combines TRBV28 with TRBJ2-3; 14 positions agree with TRBD2. The CDR3 is 15 amino acids. Germline CDR1 and CDR2: MDHEN and SYDVKM. Unmatched junction bases numbered 4, after V lost 6 bases and J lost 5 bases. In nucleotides, the CDR3 is TGTGCCAGCAGAGGACTAGCGGGAGGTCGAGATACGCAGTATTTT. This codes for CASRGLAGGRDTQYF. The full variable domain, rest sourced from reference TRBV28 and TRBJ2-3, is DVKVTQSSRYLVKRTGEKVFLECVQDMDHENMFWYRQDPGLGLRLIYFSYDVKMKEKGDIPEGYSVSREKKERFSLILESASTNQTSMYLCASRGLAGGRDTQYFGPGTRLTVL.

This rearrangement joins TRBV4-2 to TRBJ2-3, with 8 bases fitting TRBD2. This CDR3 has 16 amino acids. With 8 bases clipped from V and 0 bases from J, the junction kept 10 bases outside the gene matches. Germline V gene data show CDR1 as LGHNA and CDR2 as YNFKEQ. DNA for the CDR3: TGTGCCAGCGCTCCCAGCGGGGGCCACAGCACAGATACGCAGTATTTT. This encodes CASAPSGGHSTDTQYF.

This chain joins TRBV5-1 and TRBJ2-1, with a weak D call TRBD1 (5 bases). The CDR3 runs to 14 residues. From germline, CDR1 is SGHRS and CDR2 YFSETQ. V was shortened by 4 bases and J by 4 bases, with 12 bases between the two germline ends. CDR3 in DNA: TGCGCCAGCAGCCACCGGCAGGGTTACAATGAGCAGTTCTTC. This codes for CASSHRQGYNEQFF.

This sequence joins TRBV7-2 and TRBJ2-6; D not certain. Germline values: CDR1 SGHTA, CDR2 FQGNSA. This CDR3 region has 16 residues. Trimming cost V 4 bases and J 4 bases, with 14 bases left between them. The CDR3 bases are TGTGCCAGCAGCTCATCCCCCCTGGGCGGGGCCAACGTCCTGACTTTC. Protein product: CASSSSPLGGANVLTF.

This chain connects TRBV12-3 or TRBV12-4 to TRBJ2-3; D gene unclear. V dropped 2 bases and J dropped 3 bases, with 12 bases sitting between them. This CDR3 is 15 amino acids long. CDR3 nucleotides: TGTGCCAGCAGTTTAACAAGCAGGCCAACAGATACGCAGTATTTT. Its translation: CASSLTSRPTDTQYF.

The chain links TRBV3-1 to TRBJ2-1, with D perhaps TRBD2 (5 bases). Trimming shortened V by 3 bases and J by 3 bases, and 6 bases separated the two germline ends. Per germline, CDR1 LGHDT and CDR2 YNNKEL (reference sequence). This CDR3 has 13 residues. The CDR3 is CASSQTNYNEQFF. The CDR3 region has the DNA TGTGCCAGCAGCCAGACTAACTACAATGAGCAGTTCTTC.

This clonotype was detected a few times. The chain is built from TRBV12-3 or TRBV12-4 and TRBJ2-1, with 14 nucleotides matching TRBD2. V trimming: 6 bases; J trimming: 6 bases; junction bases outside the gene matches: 4. The CDR3 has 15 residues. In DNA, the CDR3 is TGTGCCAGCAGAACGACTAGCGGGAGGGGCAATGAGCAGTTCTTC. This translates into CASRTTSGRGNEQFF.

This clonotype was picked up many times. The genes are TRBV7-2 and TRBJ2-4; D may be TRBD1 or TRBD2 (5 bases each). Germline V gives CDR1 SGHTA, CDR2 FQGNSA. Between the trimmed V and J ends, which lost 0 bases and 0 bases, there was a span of 9 bases. The CDR3 has 16 residues. The CDR3 loop is CASSLAGTLAKNIQYF. The CDR3, as DNA: TGTGCCAGCAGCTTAGCAGGGACCTTAGCCAAAAACATTCAGTACTTC.

This clonotype was detected ten times or more. This sequence may be a read error, since a much larger clone differs from it by one base. Written as DNA, the CDR3 is TGTGCCAGCAGCTTAGACCGCTACAATGAGCAGTACTTC. It codes for CASSLDRYNEQYF. The rearrangement links TRBV7-2 to TRBJ2-1; the D is unclear. The closer fit of TRBJ2-7 to the DNA end suggests the J call may be wrong. The CDR3 has 13 amino acids. Germline lookup yields CDR1 SGHTA and CDR2 FQGNSA.

The chain employs TRBV12-3 or TRBV12-4 and TRBJ2-2; a possible D gene is TRBD1 (5 bases). The CDR3 sequence is 13 residues long. V was clipped by 2 bases and J by 6 bases, with 7 bases between them. This CDR3 reads CASSLPGPGELFF. DNA for the CDR3: TGTGCCAGCAGTTTACCAGGGCCCGGGGAGCTGTTTTTT.

The gene calls are TRBV3-1 and TRBJ2-3; D not certain. The CDR3 spans 15 residues. Germline V gene data show CDR1 as LGHDT and CDR2 as YNNKEL (reference sequence). V was shortened by 1 base and J by 6 bases, with 14 bases between the two germline ends. The CDR3 coding sequence is TGTGCCAGCAGCCAAGGGACCGGAGCCTCCGATACGCAGTATTTT. Protein: CASSQGTGASDTQYF.

Many counts were recorded for this clonotype. The J gene is TRBJ2-7, the V gene TRBV20-1; D not resolved. The germline V gene encodes CDR1 DFQATT and CDR2 SNEGSKA (reference sequence). V lost 5 bases, J lost 4 bases, and 6 bases lay in between. The CDR3 spans 10 residues. The chain's CDR3 is CSAQLYEQYF. The DNA of the CDR3 is TGCAGTGCTCAACTTTACGAGCAGTACTTC.

The gene calls are TRBV29-1 and TRBJ2-7; TRBD2 is a possible D gene (6 bases). The J call could be wrong; TRBJ2-5 is a better fit for the DNA end. Germline loops: CDR1 SQVTM, CDR2 ANQGSEA. The CDR3 contains 12 residues. This CDR3 reads CSSGGFGETQYF. Written as DNA, the CDR3 is TGCAGCTCCGGGGGTTTCGGAGAGACCCAGTACTTC.

The sample holds one count of this clonotype. The chain couples TRBV27 to TRBJ1-1; 9 nucleotides line up with TRBD1. CDR1 is MNHEY, CDR2 SMNVEV, per germline (reference sequence). This CDR3 comprises 13 residues. The trim removed 6 bases at V and 13 bases at J, leaving 12 bases unmatched. CDR3 protein: CASSDPGTGFDFF. CDR3 bases: TGTGCCAGCAGCGACCCCGGGACAGGGTTTGATTTCTTT.

This clonotype came up many times. The J gene is TRBJ2-3, the V gene TRBV28; TRBD2 matches at 8 bases. J gave up 5 bases and V 5 bases, and 15 bases lay outside the gene matches. Germline lookup yields CDR1 MDHEN and CDR2 SYDVKM. The CDR3 loop spans 17 amino acids. DNA for the CDR3: TGTGCCAGCAGTACGATTCGTGGTAGCGGGGTGGGAGATACGCAGTATTTT. Residues: CASSTIRGSGVGDTQYF.

The chain couples TRBV12-3 or TRBV12-4 to TRBJ1-4; TRBD1 aligns across 7 bases. The CDR3 runs to 13 residues. J was trimmed by 3 bases and V by 7 bases; bases with no gene match: 2. Here the CDR3 DNA reads TGTGCCAGCATGGGACAGCCTAATGAAAAACTGTTTTTT. It yields the protein CASMGQPNEKLFF.

V gene TRBV29-1 combines with J gene TRBJ2-3, with TRBD2 matching over 7 bases. Per the germline V gene, CDR1 is SQVTM and CDR2 is ANQGSEA. CDR3 length equals 15 residues. V lost 3 bases, J lost 3 bases, and 9 bases stayed unmatched. The CDR3 coding sequence is TGCAGCGTTGACTCGACTAGCAGTCAAACAGATACGCAGTATTTT. It codes for CSVDSTSSQTDTQYF.

The chain carries TRBV29-1 and TRBJ2-2; D is unclear. From germline, CDR1 is SQVTM and CDR2 ANQGSEA. V lost 5 bases, J lost 0 bases, and 13 bases lay in between. The CDR3 contains 15 residues. CDR3 DNA sequence: TGCAGCGTTTTCTCGTCGCCAGCGAACACCGGGGAGCTGTTTTTT. It yields the protein CSVFSSPANTGELFF.

The rearrangement joins TRBV29-1 to TRBJ2-5; D remains ambiguous. The end of the DNA aligns better with TRBJ2-7, so the J call may be wrong. The germline CDR1 and CDR2 sequences are SQVTM and ANQGSEA. The length of the CDR3 is 12 residues. CDR3 DNA sequence: TGCAGCGTTGAAGACAACGGTGCCGAGCAGTACTTC. Its translation is CSVEDNGAEQYF.

This clonotype was found a few times. The V call is TRBV9, the J call TRBJ2-1, with 7 positions matching TRBD2. V was clipped by 4 bases and J by 7 bases; unmatched bases: 14. CDR3 length: 16 amino acids. The germline V gene has CDR1 SGDLS and CDR2 YYNGEE. Here the CDR3 reads CASSLYNAGVRNEQFF. CDR3 sequence (DNA): TGTGCCAGCAGCCTATACAATGCGGGAGTTAGAAATGAGCAGTTCTTC.

This chain uses TRBV28 with TRBJ2-6; D unclear. Trimming stripped 8 bases from V and 0 bases from J, with 17 bases between. The CDR3 spans 17 residues. The V gene's germline CDR1 is MDHEN and CDR2 SYDVKM. The CDR3 loop reads CASGLRRPISGANVLTF. DNA of the CDR3: TGTGCCAGCGGGCTTCGTCGACCGATCTCTGGGGCCAACGTCCTGACTTTC.

There are a few counts of this clonotype. The V and J genes are TRBV20-1 and TRBJ2-7, with D uncertain. This CDR3 contains 11 residues. V was cut by 5 bases and J by 5 bases, with 10 bases left in between. The germline V gene encodes CDR1 DFQATT and CDR2 SNEGSKA (reference sequence). CDR3 nucleotides: TGCAGTGCTGGCGTCCAGAACGAGCAGTACTTC. Amino acids: CSAGVQNEQYF.

The rearrangement joins TRBV6-6 to TRBJ2-7; D might be TRBD1 (6 bases). V was clipped by 8 bases and J by 5 bases, with 16 bases between them. This CDR3 is 13 amino acids long. Germline-derived CDR1 and CDR2 are MNHNY and SVGAGI (reference sequence). CDR3 DNA: TGTGCCAGCGGTGCACTACAGGGAAACGAGCAGTACTTC. Its protein is CASGALQGNEQYF.

This clonotype came up many times. The chain links TRBV4-3 to TRBJ2-1; 11 bases line up with TRBD2. V gave up 1 base and J gave up 8 bases; unmatched junction bases: 4. Germline-derived CDR1 and CDR2 are LGHNA and YSLEER. CDR3 length: 15 residues. The CDR3 coding sequence is TGCGCCAGCAGCCAAGCGATAGCGGGAGGGTATGAGCAGTTCTTC. This encodes CASSQAIAGGYEQFF.

This rearrangement joins TRBV10-3 to TRBJ2-7; 10 bases are shared with TRBD1. The V gene end was trimmed by 4 bases and the J gene end by 2 bases; junction bases not matched to a gene: 2. The germline V gene encodes CDR1 ENHRY and CDR2 SYGVKD. The CDR3 totals 14 residues. DNA for the CDR3: TGTGCCATCAGTGCGGGACAGGGGACCTACGAGCAGTACTTC. Translating gives CAISAGQGTYEQYF.

The sample holds many counts of this clonotype. V gene TRBV20-1 combines with J gene TRBJ1-2; D ambiguous. CDR1 and CDR2 from the germline V gene are DFQATT and SNEGSKA (reference sequence). This CDR3 comprises 12 residues. Trimming shortened V by 3 bases and J by 3 bases, and 8 bases separated the two germline ends. CDR3 sequence reads: CSARVKDYGYTF. The CDR3 coding sequence is TGCAGTGCTAGGGTTAAGGACTATGGCTACACCTTC.

The chain recombines TRBV11-1 with TRBJ2-5; D remains ambiguous. CDR1 and CDR2 from the germline V gene are SGHAT and FQDESV (reference sequence). The CDR3 covers 13 residues. V lost 0 bases to trimming and J lost 2 bases, with 4 bases between them. Here the CDR3 reads CASSLAAQETQYF. In nucleotides, the CDR3 is TGTGCCAGCAGCTTAGCGGCGCAAGAGACCCAGTACTTC. The full variable domain, with the rest looked up from reference TRBV11-1 and TRBJ2-5, is EAEVAQSPRYKITEKSQAVAFWCDPISGHATLYWYRQILGQGPELLVQFQDESVVDDSQLPKDRFSAERLKGVDSTLKIQPAELGDSAMYLCASSLAAQETQYFGPGTRLLVL.

The rearrangement uses TRBV20-1 and TRBJ2-3; possibly TRBD2 for D (6 bases). In germline, CDR1 is DFQATT, CDR2 SNEGSKA (reference sequence). The V end lost 1 base, the J end lost 6 bases, and 11 bases lay between the germline ends. The length of the CDR3 is 13 residues. CDR3 region: CSARGDSPDTQYF. The CDR3 DNA is TGCAGTGCTAGAGGGGACTCGCCGGATACGCAGTATTTT.